This T cell receptor (beta chain) was recorded in a study of cytomegalovirus exposure and HLA in healthy donors. With 0 bases removed from V and 5 bases from J, the gap between germline ends came to 8 bases. Germline V CDR1 and CDR2: MGHRA, YSYEKL. This CDR3 contains 13 residues. As concerns this clone: The antigen is unknown.

Amplification used 60 Vbeta primers and 13 Jbeta primers. Data came from immunoSEQ multiplex PCR; TCRdb stores just in-frame clones and leaves some out. This table has around 170,000 clones, over 80% appearing once. Study findings and constraints: A later analysis found that most CMV-associated TCR beta chains appeared HLA-restricted. A later analysis linked a missense DCLRE1C variant to TCR beta V- and J-gene trimming.

This sequence joins TRBV4-1 and TRBJ2-7; D is ambiguous. The clonotype comes from a man aged 40-49 years in good health and CMV-seronegative. The specimen sequenced was PBMCs. DNA for the CDR3: TGCGCCAGCAGCCAAGATTGGCTGGACGAGCAGTACTTC. It codes for CASSQDWLDEQYF.